This is a list of T cell receptor beta chains from one sample in a study of tumor-infiltrating lymphocytes in primary liver carcinoma. TCRdb reprocessed the multiplex PCR reads with MiXCR, giving one entry per CDR3 protein. Of around 70,000 distinct CDR3 sequences in the sample, nearly 70% are singletons; the top ten hold 25% to 35%. Sequenced: liver tumor tissue from sampling region 4. The receptors were gathered from a man aged 40-49 years with primary liver carcinoma and hepatitis B virus infection. CDR3s include the opening cysteine and the closing phenylalanine or tryptophan. A D gene is named only where the DNA matches it firmly. Size is omitted from some rows. Given values are once, few, many or a class for expanded clones.

d_gene	v_gene	abundance	j_gene	CDR3nt	CDR3aa
.	TRBV29-1	many	TRBJ2-7	TGCAGCGTGATAGCTCCACCCTACGAGCAGTACTTC	CSVIAPPYEQYF
.	TRBV7-3	many	TRBJ2-3	TGTGCCAGCACCTTGGACGTAGGGAGCGCAGATACGCAGTATTTT	CASTLDVGSADTQYF
TRBD2	TRBV4-2	.	TRBJ2-7	TGTACCACTACTGGACTAGCGGGAGTTTACAAGTCCTACGAGCAATACTTC	CTTTGLAGVYKSYEQYF
TRBD1	TRBV19	few	TRBJ2-5	TGTGCCAGTAGTTCCCTGACAGGGGGAGCGGAGACCCAGTACTTC	CASSSLTGGAETQYF
TRBD2	TRBV11-2	once	TRBJ2-3	TGCGCCAGCAGCTTAACTACTAGCGGGAGGGCGTGGGGAGATACGCAGTATTTT	CASSLTTSGRAWGDTQYF
TRBD1	TRBV6-6	.	TRBJ2-1	TGTGCCAGCAGGGGACAGGGAAGTAAGGATGAAGAGTTCTTC	CASRGQGSKDEEFF
TRBD2	TRBV4-2	.	TRBJ2-7	TGCGCCAGCAGCGAACTAGCGGGAGGGTCCTCATACGGGCAGTACTTC	CASSELAGGSSYGQYF
TRBD1	TRBV6-1	few	TRBJ2-1	TGTGCCCGCAGTGGAGCGCAGGGGGCCTACAATGAGCAGTTCTTC	CARSGAQGAYNEQFF
.	TRBV7-8	.	TRBJ2-1	TGTGCCAGCAGAGCGGCAAGCGGTTCCTACAATGAACAGTTCTTC	CASRAASGSYNEQFF
.	TRBV2	.	TRBJ1-1	TGTGTCAGCAGCCTAGGGTGGACTGAGGCTTTCTTT	CVSSLGWTEAFF
.	TRBV7-3	.	TRBJ2-1	TGTGCCAGCAGCTTATACAACTACAATGAGCAGTTCTTC	CASSLYNYNEQFF
.	TRBV5-1	.	TRBJ2-3	TGCGCCAGCAGCGGACTTAACCTAGGGGGAGATACGCAGTATTTT	CASSGLNLGGDTQYF
.	TRBV2	.	TRBJ2-2	TGTGCCAGCAGTGAAGCAGGGATCCGATCTGACACCGGGGAGCTGTTTTTT	CASSEAGIRSDTGELFF
.	TRBV6-1	many	TRBJ1-4	TGTGCCAGCACACGGGAAAGGAATGAAAAACTGTTTTTT	CASTRERNEKLFF
.	TRBV4-1	once	TRBJ1-5	TGCACCATCAGCCAAGGTGGAGGAGGCAATCAGCCCCAGCATTTT	CTISQGGGGNQPQHF
TRBD1	TRBV6-1	.	TRBJ2-7	TGTGCCAGAAGTGAAGTCCCGGGACAGGGGTACGAGCAGTACTTC	CARSEVPGQGYEQYF
.	TRBV11-2	.	TRBJ2-1	TGTGCCAGCAGTTCAGCGGCTCCTGGGAATGAGCAGTTTTTC	CASSSAAPGNEQFF
.	TRBV5-4	.	TRBJ2-1	TGTGCCAGCAGCTTGTTTGCCGGGGGCTCCTACAATAAGCAGTTCTTC	CASSLFAGGSYNKQFF
.	TRBV5-1	.	TRBJ2-6	TGCGCCAGCTGCTCGGAGGTGACTGGGGCCAACGTCCTGACTTTC	CASCSEVTGANVLTF
.	TRBV29-1	.	TRBJ1-1	TGCAGCGTCGTAGGGGCCAGGAACACTAAAGCTTTCTTT	CSVVGARNTKAFF
.	TRBV30	many	TRBJ2-3	TGTGCCTGGAGGGGGTTGGGGAGTACAGATACGCAGTATTTT	CAWRGLGSTDTQYF
TRBD2	TRBV6-5	.	TRBJ2-7	TGTGCCAGCAGTTCTACGGGACTAGCAGGTGTTCACGGCTCCTACGAGCAGTACTTC	CASSSTGLAGVHGSYEQYF
.	TRBV18	.	TRBJ1-4	TGTGCCAGCTCACCACTTAGCGGGTTTGAACAAAATGAAAAACTGTTTTTT	CASSPLSGFEQNEKLFF
.	TRBV4-2	.	TRBJ2-1	TGTGCCAGCAGTCAAGAAGGTCCTCCTGTGCAGTTCTTC	CASSQEGPPVQFF
.	TRBV12-3/TRBV12-4	many	TRBJ2-7	TGTGCCAGCAGTTTACCGTACGGCGAGCAGTACTTC	CASSLPYGEQYF
.	TRBV11-2	once	TRBJ2-3	TGTGCCTGCACCTTAGGGTCGGATCCTAGCACAGATACGCAGTATTTT	CACTLGSDPSTDTQYF
TRBD1	TRBV4-2	.	TRBJ2-2	TGTGCCAGCAGCGAGGACAGGGGCGCCAACGCCGGGGAACTGTTTTTT	CASSEDRGANAGELFF
TRBD2	TRBV6-4	.	TRBJ2-1	TGTGCCAGCAGTGTTAACGAGGGAGGGTCGACCACGTTCTTC	CASSVNEGGSTTFF
.	TRBV28	few	TRBJ1-5	TGTGCCACGGAGGGGGATCAGCCCCAGCATTTT	CATEGDQPQHF
.	TRBV6-1	.	TRBJ2-6	TGTGCCAGCAGTGAAGCTATGACGGAGTGGTCTTGGGCCAACGTCCTGACTTTC	CASSEAMTEWSWANVLTF
TRBD1	TRBV5-6	.	TRBJ2-2	TGTGCCAGCAGCTTGGGACAGGGCAACACCGGGAAGCTGTTTTTT	CASSLGQGNTGKLFF
.	TRBV10-3	many	TRBJ2-2	TGTGCCACTACACCGACCAACACCGGGGAGCTGTTTTTT	CATTPTNTGELFF
.	TRBV29-1	.	TRBJ1-3	TGCAGCATTGGGGAATCTGGAAACACCATATATTTT	CSIGESGNTIYF
.	TRBV11-1	.	TRBJ2-7	TGTACCAGCAGCGCCTTCGGATGGACCTACGAGCAATACTTC	CTSSAFGWTYEQYF
.	TRBV5-1	few	TRBJ2-4	TGCGCCAGCAGACCCGACAGAGGCGAAAACATTCAGTACTTC	CASRPDRGENIQYF
.	TRBV5-1	few	TRBJ1-5	TGCGCCGGCAGCTTGATAGCAGGGAGCGATCAGCCCCAGCATTTT	CAGSLIAGSDQPQHF
.	TRBV12-3/TRBV12-4	many	TRBJ2-7	TGTGCCAGCAGTCCCACCGCTCTACTTTCCTACGAGCAGTACTTC	CASSPTALLSYEQYF
.	TRBV6-4	once	TRBJ2-2	TGTTCCAGCAGCCCCGGGCTAGCAGATACCGGGGAGCCGTTTTTT	CSSSPGLADTGEPFF
TRBD1	TRBV20-1	few	TRBJ1-1	TGCAGTGCTAGACAGGGGGGGACTGAAGCTTTCTTT	CSARQGGTEAFF